This entry concerns a single T cell receptor beta chain. These data come from a study of blood T cell repertoires in COVID-19. About the research overall: Donors in the United States, Italy and Spain gave samples during acute or convalescent COVID-19. PBMCs, B-cell-depleted T cells, or T cells provided the cDNA or gDNA that made up the material.

Authors' methods: Scientists estimated how many nucleated cells there were by amplifying reference gene primers. The method was immunoSEQ multiplex PCR; TCRdb's version includes in-frame clones alone and lacks a portion of them. That table is the source of V, J and clone size, and D and trimming were worked out from the DNA. In the table there are approximately 270,000 clones, 75% to 90% of which are singletons. This CDR3 comprises 15 residues. In germline, CDR1 is SGHAT, CDR2 FQNNGV. V lost 3 bases and J 4 bases, leaving 14 bases between the germline ends. Source material: peripheral blood. This clonotype originated in a woman aged 70 to 79 with acute or convalescent COVID-19. The J gene is TRBJ2-3, the V gene TRBV11-2; TRBD2 is a possible D gene (5 bases). CDR3 DNA: TGTGCCAGCAGCTTCCTTCATCAGGACTCAGATACGCAGTATTTT. Its translation is CASSFLHQDSDTQYF.